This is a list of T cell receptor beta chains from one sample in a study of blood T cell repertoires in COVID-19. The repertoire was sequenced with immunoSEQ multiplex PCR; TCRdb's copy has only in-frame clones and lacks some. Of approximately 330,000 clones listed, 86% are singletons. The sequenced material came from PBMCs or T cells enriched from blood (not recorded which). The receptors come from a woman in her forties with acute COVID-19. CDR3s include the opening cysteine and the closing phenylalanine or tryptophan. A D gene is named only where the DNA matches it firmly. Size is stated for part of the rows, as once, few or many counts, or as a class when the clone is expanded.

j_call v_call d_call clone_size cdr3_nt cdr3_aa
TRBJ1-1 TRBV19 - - TGTGCCAGTAGTATCAAGGGGGGAGGGACTGAAGCTTTCTTT CASSIKGGGTEAFF
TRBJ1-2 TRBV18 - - TGTGCCAGCTCACCTGCAGGGGATGGCTACACCTTC CASSPAGDGYTF
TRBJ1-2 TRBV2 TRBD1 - TGTGCCAGCATCCTTACACCCTCCGGGACAGGATACTATGGCTACACCTTC CASILTPSGTGYYGYTF
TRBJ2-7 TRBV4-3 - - TGCGCCAGCAGCCAAGATGGCGGCGGTGCCTACGAGCAGTACTTC CASSQDGGGAYEQYF
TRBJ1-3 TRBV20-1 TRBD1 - TGCAGTGCTAGTACAGGGGACTCTGGAAACACCATATATTTT CSASTGDSGNTIYF
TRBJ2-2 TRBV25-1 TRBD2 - TGTGCCAGCAGTGAATTCGCTAGCGGGAGGGGGAGAACCGGGGAGCTGTTTTTT CASSEFASGRGRTGELFF
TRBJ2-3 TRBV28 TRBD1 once TGTGCCAGCAGGGCGCAGGGGGCCCTCACAGATACGCAGTATTTT CASRAQGALTDTQYF
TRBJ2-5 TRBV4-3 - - TGCGCCAGCAGCCATGCCGCAGCGGATCCCTCTAAGTACTTC CASSHAAADPSKYF
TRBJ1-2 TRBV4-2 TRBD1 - TGTGCCAGCAGCCCTTCGACAGGGAGTGACTATGGCTACACCTTC CASSPSTGSDYGYTF
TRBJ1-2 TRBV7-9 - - TGTGCCAGCAACCCTACAGGGAACTATGGCTACACCTTC CASNPTGNYGYTF
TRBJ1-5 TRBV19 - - TGTGCCAGTAGTATGGGCAGGCTGAATCAGCCCCAGCATTTT CASSMGRLNQPQHF
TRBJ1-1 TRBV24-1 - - TGTGCCACCAGTGATCACAGCGGGGGAGCTTTCTTT CATSDHSGGAFF
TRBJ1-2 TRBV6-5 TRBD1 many TGTGCCAGCAGTTACGACAGGGATGCTGTAAGTGGTGGCTACACCTTC CASSYDRDAVSGGYTF
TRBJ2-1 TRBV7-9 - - TGTGCCAGCAGCTTAAACGGGGGCTACAATGAGCAGTTCTTC CASSLNGGYNEQFF
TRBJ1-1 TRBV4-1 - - TGCGCCAGCAGCATGACACAGGGTCCGAACACTGAAGCTTTCTTT CASSMTQGPNTEAFF
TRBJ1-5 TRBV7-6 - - TGTGCCAGCAGCTTCTCGCCGGAGAGCAATCAGCCCCAGCATTTT CASSFSPESNQPQHF
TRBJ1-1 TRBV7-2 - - TGTGCCAGCAGGATAGGGGGTACTGAAGCTTTCTTT CASRIGGTEAFF
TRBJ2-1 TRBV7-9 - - TGTGCCAGCAGCTTGTCCACAGGGTTCAATGAGCAGTTCTTC CASSLSTGFNEQFF
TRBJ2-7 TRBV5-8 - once TGTGCCAGCAGCTTGCGCGGGGTCAACGAGCAGTACTTC CASSLRGVNEQYF
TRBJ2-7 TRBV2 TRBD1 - TGTGCCAGCAGGGAACCGGGACAGGGGGGCGAGCAGTACTTC CASREPGQGGEQYF
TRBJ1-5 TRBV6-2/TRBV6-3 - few TGTGCCAGCAGTTTAACAGGGATTCAGCCCCAGCATTTT CASSLTGIQPQHF
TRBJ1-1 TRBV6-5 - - TGTGCCAGCAGTTACTCCAGGGGTTACACTGAAGCTTTCTTT CASSYSRGYTEAFF
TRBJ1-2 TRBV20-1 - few TGCAGTGCTAGTCCCCGGTCGTATGGCTACACCTTC CSASPRSYGYTF
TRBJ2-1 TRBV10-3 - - TGTGCCATCAGGTCCGACTTATACAATGAGCAGTTCTTC CAIRSDLYNEQFF
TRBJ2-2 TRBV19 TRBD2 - TGTGCCAGTAGTCCAGCGGGGACCAGAACCGGGGAGCTGTTTTTT CASSPAGTRTGELFF
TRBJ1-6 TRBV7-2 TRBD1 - TGTGCCAGCAGCCCCTCTCCGGGACAGGGGTCACCCCTCCACTTT CASSPSPGQGSPLHF
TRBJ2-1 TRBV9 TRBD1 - TGTGCCAGCAGCGTAGGCCCCTGGACAGGGGGTTACAATGAGCAGTTCTTC CASSVGPWTGGYNEQFF
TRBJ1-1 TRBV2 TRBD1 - TGTGCCAGCAGTTCCTCGGGACAGCCGAACACTGAAGCTTTCTTT CASSSSGQPNTEAFF
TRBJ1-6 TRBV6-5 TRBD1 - TGTGCCAGCGGCCGACAGGGGGTTAATGATTCACCCCTCCACTTT CASGRQGVNDSPLHF
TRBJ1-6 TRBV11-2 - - TGTGCCAGCACCCCTTTTTCGAATTCACCCCTCCACTTT CASTPFSNSPLHF
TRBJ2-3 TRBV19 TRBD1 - TGTGCCAGTAGCCCCGGGACAGGGCTCACAGATACGCAGTATTTT CASSPGTGLTDTQYF